The 22 T cell receptor beta chains in this list originate from one sample, sequenced in a study of T cells after yellow fever vaccination. Each CDR3 protein gets one entry after TCRdb re-called the 5' RACE reads with MiXCR. The sample contains about 510,000 distinct CDR3 sequences, 21% of which appear only once. The sequencing used PBMCs, collected 21 days after the first yellow fever vaccination. These TCRs come from a young man who received the YFV17D yellow fever vaccine.

This clonotype showed up just a few times. The CDR3 region is CASSPPGQPVSGEQFF. In nucleotides, the CDR3 is TGTGCCAGCAGCCCGCCCGGGCAGCCCGTATCCGGGGAGCAGTTCTTC. The chain carries TRBV7-2 and TRBJ2-1; the D is unclear. CDR1 and CDR2 from the germline V gene are SGHTA and FQGNSA. CDR3 length: 16 residues. V was shortened by 5 bases and J by 10 bases, with 24 bases between the two germline ends.

This clonotype showed up just a few times. CDR3 residues: CASSPARARETQYF. CDR3 in DNA: TGTGCCAGCAGCCCCGCCAGGGCCCGGGAGACCCAGTACTTC. J is TRBJ2-5 and V is TRBV7-2, with D maybe TRBD1 (5 bases). V lost 5 bases and J 5 bases, leaving 15 bases between the germline ends. The CDR3 runs 14 residues. Germline V lookup: CDR1 SGHTA, CDR2 FQGNSA.

Regarding this clonotype: The junction and the germline gene differ at one end; a read error may be behind it. The CDR3 spells CASGQELTRTNEQFF. In nucleotides, the CDR3 is TGCGCCAGCGGCCAAGAGTTAACACGGACCAATGAGCAGTTCTTC. V gene TRBV4-1 combines with J gene TRBJ2-1; D is ambiguous. The germline V gene encodes CDR1 MGHRA and CDR2 YSYEKL. The CDR3 spans 15 residues.

This sequence joins TRBV10-3 and TRBJ2-5; D may be TRBD2 (6 bases). The germline CDR1 and CDR2 sequences are ENHRY and SYGVKD. With 8 bases removed from V and 7 bases from J, the gap between germline ends came to 14 bases. CDR3 size: 12 residues. The CDR3 nucleotides are TGTGCCATCGGCAACAACGGGGGGACCCAGTACTTC. Protein product: CAIGNNGGTQYF.

This clonotype appeared a few times. The gene calls are TRBV7-2 and TRBJ2-5; D may be TRBD1 (6 bases). CDR1 SGHTA and CDR2 FQGNSA come from the germline V gene. The CDR3 totals 15 residues. V was shortened by 1 base and J by 5 bases, with 14 bases between the two germline ends. Here the CDR3 reads CASSLDQGMVETQYF. The CDR3, as DNA: TGTGCCAGCAGCTTAGATCAGGGGATGGTGGAGACCCAGTACTTC.

This clonotype has a handful of counts. The chain is built from TRBV11-3 and TRBJ1-3; TRBD1 is a possible D gene (5 bases). The germline gives CDR1 SGHNT, CDR2 YENEEA. This CDR3 is 15 amino acids long. The germline V and J ends were trimmed by 8 bases and 0 bases, with 14 bases remaining between them. The CDR3 DNA follows: TGTGCCAGCGGCTCGGGGGGTGCCTCTGGAAACACCATATATTTT. Translation gives CASGSGGASGNTIYF. Full variable domain (remainder filled in from reference TRBV11-3 and TRBJ1-3): EAGVVQSPRYKIIEKKQPVAFWCNPISGHNTLYWYLQNLGQGPELLIRYENEEAVDDSQLPKDRFSAERLKGVDSTLKIQPAELGDSAVYLCASGSGGASGNTIYFGEGSWLTVV.

This chain uses TRBV18 with TRBJ2-7; 10 bases are a match to TRBD2. CDR3 length: 14 residues. CDR1 and CDR2 (germline): KGHSH, LQKENI. Trimming at V came to 5 bases and at J to 1 base, leaving 2 bases not matched to a gene. The CDR3 DNA follows: TGTGCCAGCTCAGCTAGCGGGGGTTCCTACGAGCAGTACTTC. Amino acid sequence: CASSASGGSYEQYF.

J is TRBJ2-5 and V is TRBV7-9; TRBD1 might be the D (7 bases). Germline lookup yields CDR1 SEHNR and CDR2 FQNEAQ (reference sequence). The CDR3 is 14 residues long. Trimming removed 5 bases at V and 4 bases at J, with 14 bases between. Here the CDR3 DNA reads TGTGCCAGCAGCGGGCGGGACAGAGCAGAGACCCAGTACTTC. Its protein is CASSGRDRAETQYF.

This clonotype turned up a few times. This chain links TRBV5-1 with TRBJ2-3; 16 positions agree with TRBD2. J gave up 4 bases and V 4 bases, and 9 bases lay outside the gene matches. The CDR3 has 18 residues. Germline lookup yields CDR1 SGHRS and CDR2 YFSETQ. The CDR3 loop reads CASSVAGTSGGAADTQYF. In DNA form, the CDR3 reads TGCGCCAGCAGCGTAGCCGGGACTAGCGGGGGGGCCGCAGATACGCAGTATTTT.

This clonotype was seen a handful of times. The rearrangement joins TRBV4-3 to TRBJ2-3; no definite D call. The CDR3 is 14 residues long. Germline V gene sequence: CDR1 LGHNA, CDR2 YSLEER. The V gene lost 0 bases and the J gene lost 3 bases, with 7 bases spanning the gap. This CDR3 is CASSQERPTDTQYF. The DNA of the CDR3 is TGCGCCAGCAGCCAAGAGCGCCCTACAGATACGCAGTATTTT.

This clonotype was recorded a few times. The chain's CDR3 is CASSILMQPQHF. CDR3 nucleotides: TGTGCCAGCAGTATCCTGATGCAGCCCCAGCATTTT. The chain recombines TRBV12-3 or TRBV12-4 with TRBJ1-5; no firm D call. The CDR3 covers 12 residues. V lost 5 bases and J 7 bases, leaving 9 bases between the germline ends.

The chain's CDR3 is CASYGLAGIYNEQFF. In nucleotides, the CDR3 is TGTGCCAGCTATGGACTAGCGGGTATCTACAATGAGCAGTTCTTC. The chain couples TRBV19 to TRBJ2-1; TRBD2 aligns across 11 bases. After removal of 9 bases from V and 3 bases from J, the junction contained 7 bases not matched to a gene. Germline CDR1 and CDR2: LNHDA and SQIVND (reference sequence). This CDR3 spans 15 amino acids.

This chain connects TRBV9 to TRBJ2-6; TRBD1 agrees at 9 bases. V lost 2 bases to trimming and J lost 2 bases; unmatched junction nucleotides: 14. The CDR3 length is 20 residues. Germline CDR1 SGDLS, CDR2 YYNGEE. The CDR3 region has the DNA TGTGCCAGCAGCGTGGGGAGGGGTTGGACAGGGGTGGCTGGGGCCAACGTCCTGACTTTC. Encoded protein: CASSVGRGWTGVAGANVLTF.

The chain joins TRBV7-3 to TRBJ2-3; 11 bases are shared with TRBD2. The CDR3 is 18 residues long. The germline gives CDR1 SGHTA, CDR2 FQGTGA. J lost 5 bases, V lost 4 bases, and 14 bases had no gene match. The CDR3 is CASSSTPRLAGNLDTQYF. In DNA, the CDR3 is TGTGCCAGCAGCTCCACTCCCCGACTAGCGGGGAACCTAGATACGCAGTATTTT.

This clonotype has only a few counts. The V gene is TRBV5-1, the J gene TRBJ2-1, with D maybe TRBD1 (5 bases). The CDR3 length is 13 residues. Trimming pared 2 bases from V and 8 bases from J, leaving 11 bases between. From germline, CDR1 is SGHRS and CDR2 YFSETQ. The CDR3 DNA sequence: TGCGCCAGCAGCTTAGATTGGGGCGATGAGCAGTTCTTC. Protein sequence: CASSLDWGDEQFF.

This clonotype has only one observation. The chain combines TRBV27 with TRBJ2-4; 10 bases match TRBD2. The ends lost 2 bases at V and 5 bases at J; junction bases unmatched: 0. From germline, CDR1 is MNHEY and CDR2 SMNVEV (reference sequence). The CDR3 totals 14 residues. In DNA, the CDR3 is TGTGCCAGCAGTTTAGGACTAGCGGAAAACATTCAGTACTTC. Its protein product is CASSLGLAENIQYF.

The chain combines TRBV20-1 with TRBJ2-1, with 12 positions matching TRBD2. This CDR3 contains 15 residues. The V and J ends lost 3 bases and 4 bases, in that order; junction bases with no gene match: 4. CDR1 and CDR2 from the germline V gene are DFQATT and SNEGSKA (reference sequence). DNA of the CDR3: TGCAGTGCTAGTGCCGGGACTAGCGGGTACAATGAGCAGTTCTTC. This translates into CSASAGTSGYNEQFF.

This chain links TRBV28 with TRBJ2-5; D is tentatively TRBD1 or TRBD2 (5 bases each). Germline CDR1 and CDR2: MDHEN and SYDVKM. Trimming took 3 bases from V and 4 from J, leaving 12 bases between them. This CDR3 has 14 amino acids. The CDR3 reads CASSLWAGRETQYF. In nucleotides, the CDR3 is TGTGCCAGCAGTTTGTGGGCAGGGAGAGAGACCCAGTACTTC.

In its sample, this clonotype was seen once. A junction end diverges from the germline sequence, so it may reflect a read error. The chain couples TRBV20-1 to TRBJ2-7; D perhaps matches TRBD1 (7 bases). The V gene's germline CDR1 is DFQATT and CDR2 SNEGSKA (reference sequence). CDR3 length equals 13 residues. CDR3: CSAHDREAYEQSF. CDR3 bases: TGCAGTGCCCATGACAGGGAGGCCTACGAGCAGTCCTTC.

This chain joins TRBV27 and TRBJ2-1; 8 bases map to TRBD1. Germline trimming cut 4 bases from V and 5 bases from J; bases unmatched to any gene: 10. Germline V gene sequence: CDR1 MNHEY, CDR2 SMNVEV (reference sequence). The CDR3 consists of 16 residues. The CDR3 bases are TGTGCCAGCAGTTCTCAGGGGGCTCTGGCCAACAATGAGCAGTTCTTC. Protein product: CASSSQGALANNEQFF.

This clonotype was counted a few times. This chain connects TRBV7-2 to TRBJ2-1; D not resolved. The CDR3 contains 12 residues. Germline assignment: CDR1 SGHTA and CDR2 FQGNSA. V was cut by 5 bases and J by 8 bases, with 10 bases left in between. The CDR3 coding sequence is TGTGCCAGCAGCCCGTACCTCCATGAGCAGTTCTTC. It translates to CASSPYLHEQFF.

In this sample, this clonotype turned up a few times. The chain employs TRBV7-8 and TRBJ2-7; 13 positions agree with TRBD2. Germline CDR1 and CDR2: SGHVS and FQNEAQ. V gave up 2 bases and J gave up 6 bases; unmatched junction bases: 4. The CDR3 runs 15 residues. The chain's CDR3 is CASSLTGTSGVEQYF. In nucleotides, the CDR3 is TGTGCCAGCAGCTTAACCGGGACTAGCGGGGTCGAGCAGTACTTC. Combining the CDR3 with reference TRBV7-8 and TRBJ2-7 gives the whole variable domain GAGVSQSPRYKVAKRGQDVALRCDPISGHVSLFWYQQALGQGPEFLTYFQNEAQLDKSGLPSDRFFAERPEGSVSTLKIQRTQQEDSAVYLCASSLTGTSGVEQYFGPGTRLTVT.